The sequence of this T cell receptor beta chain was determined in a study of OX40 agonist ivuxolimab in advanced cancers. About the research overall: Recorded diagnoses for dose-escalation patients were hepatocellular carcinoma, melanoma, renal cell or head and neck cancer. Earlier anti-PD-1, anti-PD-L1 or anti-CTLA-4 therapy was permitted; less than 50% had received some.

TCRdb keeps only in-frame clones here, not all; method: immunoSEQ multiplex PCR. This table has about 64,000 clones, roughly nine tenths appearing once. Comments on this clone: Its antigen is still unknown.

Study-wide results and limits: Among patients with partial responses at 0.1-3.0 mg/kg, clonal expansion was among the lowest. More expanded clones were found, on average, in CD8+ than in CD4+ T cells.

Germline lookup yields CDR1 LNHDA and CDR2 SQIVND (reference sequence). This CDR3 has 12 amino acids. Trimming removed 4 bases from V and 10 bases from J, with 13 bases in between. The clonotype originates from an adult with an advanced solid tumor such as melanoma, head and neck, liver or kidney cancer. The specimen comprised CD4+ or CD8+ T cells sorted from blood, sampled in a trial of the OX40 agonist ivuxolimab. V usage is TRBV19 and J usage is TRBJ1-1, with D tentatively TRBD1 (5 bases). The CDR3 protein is CASSTRGRAAFF. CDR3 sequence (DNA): TGTGCCAGTAGTACCCGGGGCAGGGCAGCTTTCTTT.